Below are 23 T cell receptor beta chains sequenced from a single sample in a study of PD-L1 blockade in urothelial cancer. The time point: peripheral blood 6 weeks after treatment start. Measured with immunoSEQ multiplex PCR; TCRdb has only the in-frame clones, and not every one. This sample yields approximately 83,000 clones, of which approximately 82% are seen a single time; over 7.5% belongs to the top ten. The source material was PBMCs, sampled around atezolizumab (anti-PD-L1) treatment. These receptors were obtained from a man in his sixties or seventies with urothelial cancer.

The CDR3 sequence is CASSLYPGGASGYTF. The CDR3 coding sequence is TGTGCCAGCAGCTTATATCCAGGGGGCGCGAGTGGCTACACCTTC. The chain combines TRBV7-2 with TRBJ1-2, with TRBD1 matching over 8 bases. The germline CDR1 and CDR2 sequences are SGHTA and FQGNSA. The CDR3 has 15 amino acids. Trimming took 2 bases from V and 7 from J; bases not matched to a gene: 9.

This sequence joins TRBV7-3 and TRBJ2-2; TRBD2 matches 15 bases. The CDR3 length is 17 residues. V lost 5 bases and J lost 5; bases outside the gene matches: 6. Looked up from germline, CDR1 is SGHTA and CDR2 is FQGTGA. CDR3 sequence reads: CASSPGGLAGGTGELFF. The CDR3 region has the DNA TGTGCCAGCAGCCCAGGGGGACTAGCGGGAGGTACCGGGGAGCTGTTTTTT. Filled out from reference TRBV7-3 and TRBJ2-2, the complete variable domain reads GAGVSQTPSNKVTEKGKYVELRCDPISGHTALYWYRQSLGQGPEFLIYFQGTGAADDSGLPNDRFFAVRPEGSVSTLKIQRTERGDSAVYLCASSPGGLAGGTGELFFGEGSRLTVL.

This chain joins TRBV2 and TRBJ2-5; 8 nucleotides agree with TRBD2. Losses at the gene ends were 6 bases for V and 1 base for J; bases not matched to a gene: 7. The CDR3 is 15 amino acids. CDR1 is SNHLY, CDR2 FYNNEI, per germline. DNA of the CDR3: TGTGCCAGCAGGGTGACTAGCGTAACCCAAGAGACCCAGTACTTC. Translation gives CASRVTSVTQETQYF.

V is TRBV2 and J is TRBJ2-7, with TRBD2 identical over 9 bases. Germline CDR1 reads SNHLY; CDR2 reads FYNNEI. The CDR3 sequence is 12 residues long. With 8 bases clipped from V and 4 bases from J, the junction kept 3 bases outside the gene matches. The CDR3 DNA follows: TGTGCCAGCCAGCGGGAGGTGTACGAGCAGTACTTC. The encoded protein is CASQREVYEQYF.

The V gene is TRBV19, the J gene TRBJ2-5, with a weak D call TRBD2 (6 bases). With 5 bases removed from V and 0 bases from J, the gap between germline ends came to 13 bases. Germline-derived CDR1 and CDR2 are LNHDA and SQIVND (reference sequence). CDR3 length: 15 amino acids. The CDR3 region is CASSARVADQETQYF. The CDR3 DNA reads TGTGCCAGTAGTGCCAGGGTAGCGGACCAAGAGACCCAGTACTTC.

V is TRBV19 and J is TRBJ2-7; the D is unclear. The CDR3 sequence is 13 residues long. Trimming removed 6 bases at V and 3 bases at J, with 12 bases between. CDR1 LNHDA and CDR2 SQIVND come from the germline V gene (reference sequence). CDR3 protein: CASRSRPDYEQYF. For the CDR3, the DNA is TGTGCCAGTAGATCCCGTCCAGACTACGAGCAGTACTTC.

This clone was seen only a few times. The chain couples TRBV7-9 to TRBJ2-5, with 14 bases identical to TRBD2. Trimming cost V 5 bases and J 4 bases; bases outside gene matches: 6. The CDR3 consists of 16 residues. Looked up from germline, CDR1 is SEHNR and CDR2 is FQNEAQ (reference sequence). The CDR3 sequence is CASSPRTSGGRETQYF. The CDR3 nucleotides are TGTGCCAGCAGCCCTAGGACTAGCGGGGGGCGAGAGACCCAGTACTTC. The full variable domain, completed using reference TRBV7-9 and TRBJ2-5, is DTGVSQNPRHKITKRGQNVTFRCDPISEHNRLYWYRQTLGQGPEFLTYFQNEAQLEKSRLLSDRFSAERPKGSFSTLEIQRTEQGDSAMYLCASSPRTSGGRETQYFGPGTRLLVL.

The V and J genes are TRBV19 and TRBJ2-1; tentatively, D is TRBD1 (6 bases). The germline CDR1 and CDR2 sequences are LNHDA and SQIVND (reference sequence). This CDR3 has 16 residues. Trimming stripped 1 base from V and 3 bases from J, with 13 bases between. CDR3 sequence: CASSIAGRGGYNEQFF. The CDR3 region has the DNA TGTGCCAGTAGTATAGCGGGCAGGGGTGGCTACAATGAGCAGTTCTTC. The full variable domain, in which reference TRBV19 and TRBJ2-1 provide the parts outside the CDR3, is DGGITQSPKYLFRKEGQNVTLSCEQNLNHDAMYWYRQDPGQGLRLIYYSQIVNDFQKGDIAEGYSVSREKKESFPLTVTSAQKNPTAFYLCASSIAGRGGYNEQFFGPGTRLTVL.

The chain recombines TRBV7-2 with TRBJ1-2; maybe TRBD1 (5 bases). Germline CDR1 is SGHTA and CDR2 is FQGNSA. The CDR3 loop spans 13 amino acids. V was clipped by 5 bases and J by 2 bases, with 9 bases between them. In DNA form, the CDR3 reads TGTGCCAGCAGCCGCAACAGGAACTATGGCTACACCTTC. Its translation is CASSRNRNYGYTF.

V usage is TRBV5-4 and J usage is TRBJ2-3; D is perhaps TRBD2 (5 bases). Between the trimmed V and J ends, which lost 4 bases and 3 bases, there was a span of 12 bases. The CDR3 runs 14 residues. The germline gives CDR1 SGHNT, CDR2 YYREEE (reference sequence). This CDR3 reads CASSLRGLTDTQYF. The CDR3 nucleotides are TGTGCCAGCAGCCTCCGGGGATTAACAGATACGCAGTATTTT.

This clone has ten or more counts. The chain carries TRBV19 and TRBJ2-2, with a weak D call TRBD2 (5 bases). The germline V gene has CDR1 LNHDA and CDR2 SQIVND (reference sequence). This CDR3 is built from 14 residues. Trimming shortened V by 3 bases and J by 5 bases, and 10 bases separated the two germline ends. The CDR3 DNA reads TGTGCCAGTAGTATTTCACCGGGGACCGGGGAGCTGTTTTTT. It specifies CASSISPGTGELFF.

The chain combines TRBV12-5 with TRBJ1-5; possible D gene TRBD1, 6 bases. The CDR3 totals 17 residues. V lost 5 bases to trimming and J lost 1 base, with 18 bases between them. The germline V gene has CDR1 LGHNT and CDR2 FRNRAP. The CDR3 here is CASGAGDYGPSNQPQHF. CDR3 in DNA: TGTGCTAGTGGTGCAGGGGACTATGGCCCGAGCAATCAGCCCCAGCATTTT.

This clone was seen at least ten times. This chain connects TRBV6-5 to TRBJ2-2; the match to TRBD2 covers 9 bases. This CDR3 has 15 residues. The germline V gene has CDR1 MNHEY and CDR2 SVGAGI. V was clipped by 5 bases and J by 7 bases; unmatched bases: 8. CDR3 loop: CASSRLAVNGGELFF. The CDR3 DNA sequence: TGTGCCAGCAGTCGACTAGCGGTTAACGGCGGGGAGCTGTTTTTT.

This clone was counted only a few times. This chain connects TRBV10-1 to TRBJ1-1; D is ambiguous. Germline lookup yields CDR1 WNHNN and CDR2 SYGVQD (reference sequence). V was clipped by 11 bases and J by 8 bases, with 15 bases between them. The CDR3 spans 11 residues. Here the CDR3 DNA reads TGCGCCCGCAACGGGAGACCCGAAGCTTTCTTT. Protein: CARNGRPEAFF.

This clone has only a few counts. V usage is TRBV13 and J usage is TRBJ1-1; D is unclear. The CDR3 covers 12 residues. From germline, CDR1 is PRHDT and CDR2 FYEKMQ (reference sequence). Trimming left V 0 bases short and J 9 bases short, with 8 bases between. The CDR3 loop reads CASSLGREKAFF. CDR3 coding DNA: TGTGCCAGCAGCTTAGGGAGGGAGAAAGCTTTCTTT.

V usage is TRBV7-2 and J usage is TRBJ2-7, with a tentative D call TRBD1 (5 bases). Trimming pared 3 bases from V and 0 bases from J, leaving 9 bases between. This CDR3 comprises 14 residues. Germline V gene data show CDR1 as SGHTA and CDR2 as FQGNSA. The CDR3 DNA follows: TGTGCCAGCAGCTTCGGCAGGGCCTCCTACGAGCAGTACTTC. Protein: CASSFGRASYEQYF. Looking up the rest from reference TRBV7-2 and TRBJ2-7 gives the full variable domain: GAGVSQSPSNKVTEKGKDVELRCDPISGHTALYWYRQSLGQGLEFLIYFQGNSAPDKSGLPSDRFSAERTGGSVSTLTIQRTQQEDSAVYLCASSFGRASYEQYFGPGTRLTVT.

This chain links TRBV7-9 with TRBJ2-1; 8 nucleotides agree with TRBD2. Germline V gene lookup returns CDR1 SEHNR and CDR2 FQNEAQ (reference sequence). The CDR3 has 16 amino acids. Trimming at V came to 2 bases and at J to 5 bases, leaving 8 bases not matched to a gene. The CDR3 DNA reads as TGTGCCAGCAGCTTATGGGCAGCGGGGGCCCACAATGAGCAGTTCTTC. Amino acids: CASSLWAAGAHNEQFF.

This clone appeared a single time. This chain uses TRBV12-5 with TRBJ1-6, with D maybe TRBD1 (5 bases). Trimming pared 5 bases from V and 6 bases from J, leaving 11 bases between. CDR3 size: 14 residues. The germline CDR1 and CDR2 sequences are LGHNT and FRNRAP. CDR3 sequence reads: CASGPGGFNSPLHF. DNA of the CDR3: TGTGCTAGTGGTCCGGGGGGGTTTAATTCACCCCTCCACTTT.

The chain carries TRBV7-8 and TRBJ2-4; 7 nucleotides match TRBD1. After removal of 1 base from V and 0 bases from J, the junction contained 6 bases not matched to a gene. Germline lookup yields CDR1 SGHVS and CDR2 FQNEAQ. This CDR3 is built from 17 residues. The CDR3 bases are TGTGCCAGCAGCTTAGTGGGACAGACCATAGCCAAAAACATTCAGTACTTC. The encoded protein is CASSLVGQTIAKNIQYF.

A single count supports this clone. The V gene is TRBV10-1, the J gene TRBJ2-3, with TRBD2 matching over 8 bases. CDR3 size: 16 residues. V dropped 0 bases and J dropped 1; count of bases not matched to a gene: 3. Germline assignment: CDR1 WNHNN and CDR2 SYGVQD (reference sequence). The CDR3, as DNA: TGCGCCAGCAGTGAGTCTGCAGCGGGGGGCACAGATACGCAGTATTTT. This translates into CASSESAAGGTDTQYF.

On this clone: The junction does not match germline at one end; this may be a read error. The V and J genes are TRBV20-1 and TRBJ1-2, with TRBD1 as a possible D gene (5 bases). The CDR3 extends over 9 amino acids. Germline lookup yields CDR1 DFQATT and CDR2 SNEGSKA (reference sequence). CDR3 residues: CSAPYQGAF. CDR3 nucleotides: TGCAGTGCTCCGTACCAAGGGGCCTTC.

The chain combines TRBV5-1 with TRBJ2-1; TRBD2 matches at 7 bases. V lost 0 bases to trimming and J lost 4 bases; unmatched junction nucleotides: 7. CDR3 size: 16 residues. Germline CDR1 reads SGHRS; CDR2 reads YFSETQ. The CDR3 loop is CASSLETGGSYNEQFF. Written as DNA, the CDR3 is TGCGCCAGCAGCTTGGAAACCGGGGGGTCATACAATGAGCAGTTCTTC.

The CDR3 here is CASSFQNPGQGNTEAFF. The CDR3 DNA reads as TGTGCCAGCAGCTTCCAAAACCCGGGACAGGGGAACACTGAAGCTTTCTTT. The genes are TRBV7-2 and TRBJ1-1; 9 nucleotides align to TRBD1. V shed 3 bases, J shed 1 base, and the junction held 9 bases outside the gene matches. Germline-derived CDR1 and CDR2 are SGHTA and FQGNSA. The length of the CDR3 is 17 residues.